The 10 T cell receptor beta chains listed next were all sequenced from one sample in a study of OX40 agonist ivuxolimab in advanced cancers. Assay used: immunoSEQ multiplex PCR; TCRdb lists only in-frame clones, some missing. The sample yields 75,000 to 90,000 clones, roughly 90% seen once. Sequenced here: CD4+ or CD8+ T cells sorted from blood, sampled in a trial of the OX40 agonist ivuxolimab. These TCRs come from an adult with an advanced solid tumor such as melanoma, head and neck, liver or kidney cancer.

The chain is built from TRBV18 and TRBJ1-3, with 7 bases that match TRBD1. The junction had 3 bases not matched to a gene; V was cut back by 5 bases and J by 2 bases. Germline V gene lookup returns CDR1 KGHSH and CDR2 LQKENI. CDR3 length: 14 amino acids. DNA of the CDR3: TGTGCCAGCTCAGTACAGGGGACTGGAAACACCATATATTTT. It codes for CASSVQGTGNTIYF. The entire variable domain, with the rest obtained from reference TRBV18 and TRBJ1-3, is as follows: NAGVMQNPRHLVRRRGQEARLRCSPMKGHSHVYWYRQLPEEGLKFMVYLQKENIIDESGMPKERFSAEFPKEGPSILRIQQVVRGDSAAYFCASSVQGTGNTIYFGEGSWLTVV.

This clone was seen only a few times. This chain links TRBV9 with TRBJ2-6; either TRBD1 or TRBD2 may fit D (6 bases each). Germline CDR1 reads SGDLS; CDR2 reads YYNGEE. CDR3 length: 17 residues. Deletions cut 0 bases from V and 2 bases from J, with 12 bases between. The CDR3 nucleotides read TGTGCCAGCAGCGTAGATGTGGGGGGCCCTGGGGCCAACGTCCTGACTTTC. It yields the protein CASSVDVGGPGANVLTF.

The CDR3 loop reads CASSYTTGTNYGYTF. The CDR3 bases are TGTGCCAGCAGTTACACGACCGGGACAAACTATGGCTACACCTTC. The V and J genes are TRBV6-5 and TRBJ1-2; a weak D match, TRBD1 (6 bases). From germline, CDR1 is MNHEY and CDR2 SVGAGI. CDR3 length: 15 residues. Trimming took 2 bases from V and 2 from J, leaving 12 bases between them.

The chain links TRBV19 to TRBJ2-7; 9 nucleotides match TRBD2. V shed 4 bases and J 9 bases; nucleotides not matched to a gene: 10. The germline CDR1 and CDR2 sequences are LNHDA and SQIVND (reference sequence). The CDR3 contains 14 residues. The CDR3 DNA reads TGTGCCAGTAGTACGGGCGGGGGGGAAACCGCGCAGTACTTC. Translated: CASSTGGGETAQYF. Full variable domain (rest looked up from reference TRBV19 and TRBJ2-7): DGGITQSPKYLFRKEGQNVTLSCEQNLNHDAMYWYRQDPGQGLRLIYYSQIVNDFQKGDIAEGYSVSREKKESFPLTVTSAQKNPTAFYLCASSTGGGETAQYFGPGTRLTVT.

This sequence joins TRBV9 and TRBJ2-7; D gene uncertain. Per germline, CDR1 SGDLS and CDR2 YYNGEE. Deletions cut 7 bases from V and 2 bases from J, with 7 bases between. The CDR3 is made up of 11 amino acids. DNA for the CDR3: TGTGCCAGCGTAACCACCTACGAGCAGTACTTC. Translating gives CASVTTYEQYF.

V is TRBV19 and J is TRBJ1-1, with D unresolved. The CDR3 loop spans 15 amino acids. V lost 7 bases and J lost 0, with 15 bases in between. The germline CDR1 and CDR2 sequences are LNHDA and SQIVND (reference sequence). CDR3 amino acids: CASTRGQVMNTEAFF. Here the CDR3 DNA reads TGTGCCAGTACGAGAGGCCAGGTCATGAACACTGAAGCTTTCTTT. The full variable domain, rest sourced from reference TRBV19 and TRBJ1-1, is DGGITQSPKYLFRKEGQNVTLSCEQNLNHDAMYWYRQDPGQGLRLIYYSQIVNDFQKGDIAEGYSVSREKKESFPLTVTSAQKNPTAFYLCASTRGQVMNTEAFFGQGTRLTVV.

This CDR3 is CASNRQMRTEAFF. CDR3 sequence (DNA): TGTGCCAGCAACCGACAGATGAGGACTGAAGCTTTCTTT. The chain employs TRBV2 and TRBJ1-1; D is perhaps TRBD1 (5 bases). Trimming took off 7 bases at V and 5 bases at J, with 14 bases between the two ends. CDR1 and CDR2 (germline): SNHLY, FYNNEI. The CDR3 consists of 13 residues.

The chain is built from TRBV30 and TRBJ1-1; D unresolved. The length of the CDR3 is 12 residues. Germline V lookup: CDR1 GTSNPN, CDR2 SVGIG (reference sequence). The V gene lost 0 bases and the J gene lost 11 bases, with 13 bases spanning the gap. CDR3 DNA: TGTGCCTGGAGTGTACGGTTCGATGGGGCTTTCTTT. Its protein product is CAWSVRFDGAFF.

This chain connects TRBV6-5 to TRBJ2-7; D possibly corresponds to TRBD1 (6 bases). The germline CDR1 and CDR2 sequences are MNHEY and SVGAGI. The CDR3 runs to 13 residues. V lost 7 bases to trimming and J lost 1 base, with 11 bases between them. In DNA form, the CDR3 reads TGTGCCAGCACTGGACAGAAGTCCTACGAGCAGTACTTC. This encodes CASTGQKSYEQYF.

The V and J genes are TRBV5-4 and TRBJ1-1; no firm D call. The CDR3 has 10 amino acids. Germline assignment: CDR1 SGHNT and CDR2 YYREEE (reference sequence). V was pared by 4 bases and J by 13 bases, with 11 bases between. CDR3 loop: CASSGPEHFF. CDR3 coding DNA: TGTGCCAGCAGCGGACCCGAGCATTTCTTT.